This TCR beta chain was sequenced during a study of T cells in Graves' hyperthyroidism and ophthalmopathy. The overall study: Peripheral blood specimens were obtained at initial diagnosis, prior to any treatment.

In this sample, this clonotype turned up a few times. Absence of ophthalmopathy progression within 18 months defined stable Graves' hyperthyroidism. Approximately 10 ml of fresh peripheral blood supplied the PBMCs. This CDR3 spans 15 amino acids. The germline V gene encodes CDR1 SGHRS and CDR2 YFSETQ. The V end lost 4 bases, the J end lost 6 bases, and 20 bases lay between the germline ends. The source material, RNA transcripts, was used to amplify TCR beta CDR3 regions. The TCR CDR3 first-round RT-PCR relied on the HTBI primer set. Using its own MiXCR run on the multiplex PCR reads, TCRdb lists one record per CDR3 protein. The sample contains about 400,000 distinct CDR3 sequences, more than 13% of which appear only once.

The sample was blood. The sequence derives from a woman in her 30s with Graves' hyperthyroidism. V and J are TRBV5-1 and TRBJ2-7; a weak D match, TRBD2 (5 bases). In DNA, the CDR3 is TGCGCCAGCAGCCCCGGGGAGCCCTCCCCACTCGAGCAGTACTTC. Amino acid sequence: CASSPGEPSPLEQYF.